The rows below give T cell receptor beta chains drawn from one sample of a study of identical twins. TCRdb analysed the 5' RACE reads with MiXCR anew, one entry per CDR3 protein. The table shows some 190,000 distinct CDR3 sequences, with about 16% occurring only once. In addition, the sample was reused for a study of T cells expressing NK-cell markers.

Sequencing was done on a sample of CD8+ T cells sorted from blood. The receptors derive from a woman aged 18-29 years in good health. CDR3s include the opening cysteine and the closing phenylalanine or tryptophan. Fields, in order: V gene, D gene, J gene, CDR3 length, clone size, CDR3 protein, CDR3 DNA. A D gene is named only where the DNA matches it firmly. A clone size is listed for some rows: how often the clone was seen (once, few, many), or a class if it is expanded.

v_call: TRBV12-3/TRBV12-4
d_call: TRBD2
j_call: TRBJ2-3
cdr3_length: 16
clone_size: many
cdr3_aa: CASTLAGGPSTDTQYF
cdr3_nt: TGTGCCAGCACCCTAGCGGGAGGGCCGAGCACAGATACGCAGTATTTT

v_call: TRBV10-3
d_call: TRBD1
j_call: TRBJ2-7
cdr3_length: 17
clone_size: few
cdr3_aa: CAISEAKGAGVAYEQYF
cdr3_nt: TGTGCCATCAGTGAGGCCAAGGGGGCTGGGGTGGCCTACGAGCAGTACTTC

v_call: TRBV4-3
d_call: TRBD1
j_call: TRBJ2-7
cdr3_length: 14
clone_size: many
cdr3_aa: CASSPGTGDYEQYF
cdr3_nt: TGCGCCAGCAGCCCCGGGACAGGGGACTACGAGCAGTACTTC

v_call: TRBV4-3
d_call: NA
j_call: TRBJ2-5
cdr3_length: 16
clone_size: NA
cdr3_aa: CASSSVFGQWIETQYF
cdr3_nt: TGCGCCAGCAGCTCCGTCTTTGGACAGTGGATAGAGACCCAGTACTTC

v_call: TRBV5-1
d_call: TRBD2
j_call: TRBJ2-1
cdr3_length: 17
clone_size: NA
cdr3_aa: CASSSGLAGGLYNEQFF
cdr3_nt: TGCGCCAGCAGCTCGGGACTAGCGGGGGGTCTCTACAATGAGCAGTTCTTC

v_call: TRBV20-1
d_call: NA
j_call: TRBJ1-1
cdr3_length: 14
clone_size: many
cdr3_aa: CSARDGVSDTEAFF
cdr3_nt: TGCAGTGCTAGAGACGGCGTTTCGGACACTGAAGCTTTCTTT

v_call: TRBV13
d_call: NA
j_call: TRBJ1-1
cdr3_length: 13
clone_size: NA
cdr3_aa: CASSLGDSTEAFF
cdr3_nt: TGTGCCAGCAGCTTAGGGGACAGCACTGAAGCTTTCTTT

v_call: TRBV7-8
d_call: NA
j_call: TRBJ1-1
cdr3_length: 12
clone_size: NA
cdr3_aa: CASSFGVTEAFF
cdr3_nt: TGTGCCAGCAGCTTTGGGGTAACTGAAGCTTTCTTT

v_call: TRBV6-5
d_call: NA
j_call: TRBJ1-5
cdr3_length: 14
clone_size: NA
cdr3_aa: CASSYSIGAQPQHF
cdr3_nt: TGTGCCAGCAGTTACTCGATTGGGGCCCAGCCCCAGCATTTT

v_call: TRBV5-1
d_call: NA
j_call: TRBJ1-1
cdr3_length: 15
clone_size: NA
cdr3_aa: CASSLVTGRGTEAFF
cdr3_nt: TGCGCCAGCAGCTTGGTTACAGGGAGGGGAACTGAAGCTTTCTTT

v_call: TRBV12-3/TRBV12-4
d_call: TRBD2
j_call: TRBJ2-7
cdr3_length: 13
clone_size: NA
cdr3_aa: CASMRERGDEQYF
cdr3_nt: TGTGCCAGCATGAGAGAGCGGGGAGACGAGCAGTACTTC

v_call: TRBV12-3/TRBV12-4
d_call: TRBD2
j_call: TRBJ2-1
cdr3_length: 15
clone_size: many
cdr3_aa: CASSPTGTRNNEQFF
cdr3_nt: TGTGCCAGCAGCCCTACCGGGACTAGGAACAATGAGCAGTTCTTC

v_call: TRBV3-1
d_call: NA
j_call: TRBJ1-1
cdr3_length: 13
clone_size: few
cdr3_aa: CASSQEEDTEAFF
cdr3_nt: TGTGCCAGCAGCCAAGAAGAGGACACTGAAGCTTTCTTT

v_call: TRBV12-3/TRBV12-4
d_call: NA
j_call: TRBJ2-1
cdr3_length: 14
clone_size: NA
cdr3_aa: CASIWGGPNNEQFF
cdr3_nt: TGTGCCAGCATTTGGGGGGGGCCCAACAATGAGCAGTTCTTC

v_call: TRBV12-3/TRBV12-4
d_call: NA
j_call: TRBJ1-5
cdr3_length: 15
clone_size: many
cdr3_aa: CASSSYTAPNQPQHF
cdr3_nt: TGTGCCAGCAGTTCCTATACAGCCCCCAATCAGCCCCAGCATTTT

v_call: TRBV6-4
d_call: TRBD2
j_call: TRBJ2-3
cdr3_length: 14
clone_size: many
cdr3_aa: CASSDGGDTDTQYF
cdr3_nt: TGTGCCAGCAGTGACGGGGGGGACACAGATACGCAGTATTTT

v_call: TRBV12-3/TRBV12-4
d_call: TRBD2
j_call: TRBJ2-1
cdr3_length: 14
clone_size: NA
cdr3_aa: CASSRLAVYNEQFF
cdr3_nt: TGTGCCAGCAGTCGACTAGCGGTTTACAATGAGCAGTTCTTC

v_call: TRBV3-1
d_call: NA
j_call: TRBJ2-1
cdr3_length: 16
clone_size: few
cdr3_aa: CASSQDLRSSYNEQFF
cdr3_nt: TGTGCCAGCAGCCAAGATCTAAGGAGCTCCTACAATGAGCAGTTCTTC

v_call: TRBV7-7
d_call: TRBD1
j_call: TRBJ2-3
cdr3_length: 15
clone_size: NA
cdr3_aa: CASSLAGTGTDTQYF
cdr3_nt: TGTGCTAGCAGCTTAGCCGGGACAGGGACAGATACGCAGTATTTT

v_call: TRBV7-9
d_call: TRBD1
j_call: TRBJ1-1
cdr3_length: 15
clone_size: few
cdr3_aa: CASSSGQGDGTEAFF
cdr3_nt: TGTGCCAGCAGCTCCGGACAGGGCGACGGTACCGAAGCTTTCTTT

v_call: TRBV7-8
d_call: NA
j_call: TRBJ2-1
cdr3_length: 15
clone_size: NA
cdr3_aa: CASSHPGGVGNEQFF
cdr3_nt: TGTGCCAGCAGCCACCCAGGGGGGGTAGGAAATGAGCAGTTCTTC

v_call: TRBV5-1
d_call: TRBD1
j_call: TRBJ2-7
cdr3_length: 15
clone_size: many
cdr3_aa: CASSNGRDRAYEQYF
cdr3_nt: TGCGCCAGCAGCAATGGACGGGACAGGGCGTACGAGCAGTACTTC

v_call: TRBV12-5
d_call: TRBD1
j_call: TRBJ2-7
cdr3_length: 15
clone_size: NA
cdr3_aa: CASGLAETGGYEQYF
cdr3_nt: TGTGCTAGTGGTTTGGCAGAGACAGGGGGCTACGAGCAGTACTTC

v_call: TRBV13
d_call: TRBD1
j_call: TRBJ2-5
cdr3_length: 14
clone_size: NA
cdr3_aa: CASSFSQGGETQYF
cdr3_nt: TGTGCCAGCAGCTTTTCACAGGGGGGTGAGACCCAGTACTTC

v_call: TRBV12-3/TRBV12-4
d_call: TRBD2
j_call: TRBJ2-7
cdr3_length: 14
clone_size: NA
cdr3_aa: CASSLGTSSFVQYF
cdr3_nt: TGTGCCAGCAGCCTAGGGACTAGCTCCTTTGTGCAGTACTTC

v_call: TRBV5-6
d_call: TRBD2
j_call: TRBJ2-7
cdr3_length: 13
clone_size: few
cdr3_aa: CASRLAGVGEQYF
cdr3_nt: TGTGCCAGCAGACTAGCGGGAGTTGGGGAGCAGTACTTC

v_call: TRBV20-1
d_call: NA
j_call: TRBJ2-1
cdr3_length: 15
clone_size: NA
cdr3_aa: CSARPLSGIYNEQFF
cdr3_nt: TGCAGTGCTAGACCCCTTTCCGGCATCTACAATGAGCAGTTCTTC

v_call: TRBV12-5
d_call: NA
j_call: TRBJ1-1
cdr3_length: 10
clone_size: few
cdr3_aa: CASALRKAFF
cdr3_nt: TGTGCTAGTGCCCTACGGAAAGCTTTCTTT

v_call: TRBV7-3
d_call: NA
j_call: TRBJ2-3
cdr3_length: 15
clone_size: few
cdr3_aa: CASSSGLLSTDTQYF
cdr3_nt: TGTGCCAGCAGCTCGGGACTGCTTAGCACAGATACGCAGTATTTT

v_call: TRBV7-2
d_call: NA
j_call: TRBJ1-4
cdr3_length: 11
clone_size: few
cdr3_aa: CASRRGEKLFF
cdr3_nt: TGTGCCAGCAGAAGGGGTGAAAAACTGTTTTTT

v_call: TRBV6-1
d_call: NA
j_call: TRBJ2-5
cdr3_length: 16
clone_size: NA
cdr3_aa: CASSERVAGPAPGQYF
cdr3_nt: TGTGCCAGCAGCGAAAGGGTCGCGGGGCCGGCCCCGGGTCAGTACTTC

v_call: TRBV29-1
d_call: NA
j_call: TRBJ2-2
cdr3_length: 11
clone_size: few
cdr3_aa: CSVWGTGELFF
cdr3_nt: TGCAGCGTATGGGGGACCGGGGAGCTGTTTTTT

v_call: TRBV7-9
d_call: NA
j_call: TRBJ2-7
cdr3_length: 11
clone_size: many
cdr3_aa: CASSLNNEQYF
cdr3_nt: TGTGCCAGCAGCTTAAACAACGAGCAGTACTTC

v_call: TRBV12-3/TRBV12-4
d_call: NA
j_call: TRBJ1-2
cdr3_length: 13
clone_size: few
cdr3_aa: CASSSGQPYGYTF
cdr3_nt: TGTGCCAGCAGCTCCGGACAGCCCTATGGCTACACCTTC

v_call: TRBV10-3
d_call: TRBD1
j_call: TRBJ1-2
cdr3_length: 13
clone_size: NA
cdr3_aa: CATLGGQLYGYTF
cdr3_nt: TGTGCCACCCTGGGGGGACAGCTCTATGGCTACACCTTC

v_call: TRBV29-1
d_call: NA
j_call: TRBJ2-1
cdr3_length: 14
clone_size: few
cdr3_aa: CSALGLSTYNEQFF
cdr3_nt: TGCAGCGCCCTCGGATTGTCTACCTACAATGAGCAGTTCTTC

v_call: TRBV4-3
d_call: NA
j_call: TRBJ2-1
cdr3_length: 17
clone_size: few
cdr3_aa: CASSQDVGTKINNEQFF
cdr3_nt: TGCGCCAGCAGCCAAGATGTCGGGACAAAAATAAACAATGAGCAGTTCTTC

v_call: TRBV10-3
d_call: NA
j_call: TRBJ1-4
cdr3_length: 12
clone_size: few
cdr3_aa: CAIGGMDEKLFF
cdr3_nt: TGTGCCATAGGAGGGATGGATGAAAAACTGTTTTTT